What follows are 18 T cell receptor beta chains derived from one specimen sequenced in a study of blood T cells in healthy people across ages. Using a J-beta primer mix together with a sample-barcoded 5' primer, a second PCR was run for roughly 6 to 11 cycles. TCRdb processed the 5' RACE reads anew with MiXCR; each CDR3 protein has one entry. This sample has about 290,000 distinct CDR3 sequences, with around 29% found just once. Material for sequencing was blood. These receptors all stem from a woman between 65 and 79 years old in good health.

The V and J genes are TRBV4-2 and TRBJ2-4, with 11 bases aligning to TRBD2. Per germline, CDR1 LGHNA and CDR2 YNFKEQ. V lost 0 bases and J lost 8; bases outside the gene matches: 6. CDR3 size: 16 residues. The CDR3 nucleotides are TGTGCCAGCAGCCAAGAAGCTAGCGGGAGGTCGGACATTCAGTACTTC. It yields the protein CASSQEASGRSDIQYF.

This clonotype was picked up a small number of times. The rearrangement joins TRBV12-3 or TRBV12-4 to TRBJ2-6; a weak D match, TRBD1 (6 bases). This CDR3 is 14 amino acids long. V dropped 7 bases and J dropped 1 base, with 8 bases sitting between them. The CDR3 bases are TGTGCCAGCACCACAGGGTCTGGGGCCAACGTCCTGACTTTC. It codes for CASTTGSGANVLTF.

The chain joins TRBV18 to TRBJ2-1; 11 bases fit TRBD2. The CDR3 runs 17 residues. Unmatched junction bases numbered 18, after V lost 8 bases and J lost 9 bases. The germline CDR1 and CDR2 sequences are KGHSH and LQKENI. CDR3 DNA: TGTGCCAGCCTACCCCAAGGTCTAGCGGGAGGACGGGGTGAGCAGTTCTTC. Translation: CASLPQGLAGGRGEQFF.

This clonotype was seen a handful of times. The gene calls are TRBV3-1 and TRBJ2-5, with a weak D call TRBD2 (6 bases). The DNA end favors TRBJ2-7, so the J call may be wrong. The CDR3 consists of 16 residues. CDR1 is LGHDT and CDR2 is YNNKEL in the germline V gene (reference sequence). The CDR3 reads CASSRMTSSVSYEQYF. The CDR3 DNA is TGTGCCAGCAGCCGCATGACTAGTTCGGTGTCCTACGAGCAGTACTTC.

This chain connects TRBV25-1 to TRBJ2-3; tentative D call: TRBD2 (5 bases). Per germline, CDR1 MGHDK and CDR2 SYGVNS. Deletions cut 4 bases from V and 5 bases from J, with 22 bases between. This CDR3 is built from 17 residues. The CDR3, as DNA: TGTGCCAGCAGTGGCCCGGAGGTTCGAGAGGGCGTAGATACGCAGTATTTT. It yields the protein CASSGPEVREGVDTQYF.

The CDR3 region is CASSQDVQAINIQYF. CDR3 coding DNA: TGCGCCAGCAGCCAAGATGTACAAGCTATAAACATTCAGTACTTC. This chain joins TRBV4-3 and TRBJ2-4; D unclear. Looked up from germline, CDR1 is LGHNA and CDR2 is YSLEER. V was pared by 0 bases and J by 6 bases, with 12 bases between. CDR3 size: 15 residues.

The chain's CDR3 is CASSFPNGGGGELFF. The CDR3 coding sequence is TGTGCCAGCAGCTTTCCGAACGGGGGGGGCGGGGAGCTGTTTTTT. This chain links TRBV7-2 with TRBJ2-2; 8 bases fit TRBD2. After removal of 3 bases from V and 7 bases from J, the junction contained 7 bases not matched to a gene. The CDR3 spans 15 residues. Germline CDR1 and CDR2: SGHTA and FQGNSA. The complete variable domain, with remaining parts taken from reference TRBV7-2 and TRBJ2-2, reads GAGVSQSPSNKVTEKGKDVELRCDPISGHTALYWYRQSLGQGLEFLIYFQGNSAPDKSGLPSDRFSAERTGGSVSTLTIQRTQQEDSAVYLCASSFPNGGGGELFFGEGSRLTVL.

This clonotype has at least ten counts. The chain recombines TRBV7-3 with TRBJ2-3; 8 nucleotides agree with TRBD1. The CDR3 has 15 amino acids. Trimming took 4 bases from V and 1 from J; bases not matched to a gene: 4. CDR1 is SGHTA and CDR2 is FQGTGA in the germline V gene. The CDR3: CASSSGQGGTDTQYF. In DNA form, the CDR3 reads TGTGCCAGCAGCTCCGGACAGGGTGGCACAGATACGCAGTATTTT.

The V and J genes are TRBV29-1 and TRBJ2-5; 13 bases align to TRBD2. The J call may be faulty, since TRBJ2-1 better matches the DNA end. The CDR3 extends over 13 amino acids. The germline gives CDR1 SQVTM, CDR2 ANQGSEA. For the CDR3, the DNA is TGCAGCGTACTAGCGGGAGGGCCCTATGAGCAGTTCTTC. Encoded protein: CSVLAGGPYEQFF.

This clonotype has only a few counts. This chain links TRBV5-1 with TRBJ2-4; weak D call: TRBD1 (6 bases). The length of the CDR3 is 15 residues. Between the trimmed V and J ends, which lost 3 bases and 6 bases, there was a span of 16 bases. Germline loops: CDR1 SGHRS, CDR2 YFSETQ. In DNA, the CDR3 is TGCGCCAGCAGCTCACAATTAACAGGGTCAAACATTCAGTACTTC. Translated, it gives CASSSQLTGSNIQYF. Full variable domain (missing parts from reference TRBV5-1 and TRBJ2-4): KAGVTQTPRYLIKTRGQQVTLSCSPISGHRSVSWYQQTPGQGLQFLFEYFSETQRNKGNFPGRFSGRQFSNSRSEMNVSTLELGDSALYLCASSSQLTGSNIQYFGAGTRLSVL.

This clonotype has only a few counts. This rearrangement joins TRBV12-3 or TRBV12-4 to TRBJ2-5, with D perhaps matching TRBD1 (6 bases). The J call may be wrong; the DNA end is better matched by TRBJ2-7. The CDR3 is made up of 13 amino acids. The CDR3 DNA sequence: TGTGCCAGCAGCCGACAGGCCTCCTACGAGCAGTACTTC. This sequence encodes CASSRQASYEQYF.

This clonotype has only a few counts. Germline is not matched at one junction end, which may reflect a read error. The chain carries TRBV7-7 and TRBJ2-5, with D unclear. CDR3 length: 13 amino acids. Germline CDR1 is SSHAT and CDR2 is FNYEAQ (reference sequence). CDR3 region: CASSQRAPETQYF. CDR3 nucleotide sequence: TGTGCTAGCAGCCAACGAGCCCCAGAGACCCAGTACTTC.

Many counts were recorded for this clonotype. This chain connects TRBV28 to TRBJ1-5; D not resolved. CDR1 is MDHEN and CDR2 is SYDVKM in the germline V gene. Between the trimmed V and J ends, which lost 8 bases and 11 bases, there was a span of 16 bases. The CDR3 sequence is 12 residues long. The CDR3 DNA is TGTGCCAGCCGCCCCGAGGGTCCCGCCCAGCATTTT. Translation gives CASRPEGPAQHF.

The gene calls are TRBV11-2 and TRBJ2-1, with D tentatively TRBD2 (5 bases). The CDR3 loop spans 14 amino acids. CDR1 SGHAT and CDR2 FQNNGV come from the germline V gene. V was clipped by 4 bases and J by 4 bases, with 11 bases between them. The CDR3 reads CASSSVRAYNEQFF. Here the CDR3 DNA reads TGTGCCAGCAGCTCTGTGAGGGCTTACAATGAGCAGTTCTTC.

This chain joins TRBV4-1 and TRBJ2-5, with 9 positions matching TRBD1. TRBJ2-7 explains the end of the DNA better; the J call may be wrong. Germline V gene sequence: CDR1 MGHRA, CDR2 YSYEKL. The CDR3 consists of 13 residues. CDR3 nucleotides: TGCGCCAGCAGAGAACAGGGGGCTTACGAGCAGTACTTC. It specifies CASREQGAYEQYF.

The CDR3 nucleotides are TGCGCCAGCAGCAAAAGCGGGAGGGTCTTCGATGAGCAGTTCTTC. It is translated as CASSKSGRVFDEQFF. The chain links TRBV5-1 to TRBJ2-1; TRBD2 aligns across 10 bases. CDR1 SGHRS and CDR2 YFSETQ come from the germline V gene. The V segment lost 4 bases and the J segment 8 bases; nucleotides outside the gene matches: 9. There are 15 residues in the CDR3.

V usage is TRBV28 and J usage is TRBJ2-4; D is uncertain. The CDR3 runs to 15 residues. CDR1 and CDR2 from the germline V gene are MDHEN and SYDVKM. V was cut by 4 bases and J by 0 bases, with 10 bases left in between. CDR3 in amino acids: CASSSGRLAKNIQYF. As DNA, the CDR3 is TGTGCCAGCAGTTCGGGCAGGCTAGCCAAAAACATTCAGTACTTC.

The chain joins TRBV24-1 to TRBJ1-1, with unresolved D. Germline CDR1 reads KGHDR; CDR2 reads SFDVKD. This CDR3 is built from 11 residues. The ends were cut back, 3 bases at V and 7 bases at J, with 5 bases in the middle. The CDR3 here is CATSDNVEAFF. The CDR3 DNA sequence: TGTGCCACCAGTGATAACGTTGAAGCTTTCTTT.